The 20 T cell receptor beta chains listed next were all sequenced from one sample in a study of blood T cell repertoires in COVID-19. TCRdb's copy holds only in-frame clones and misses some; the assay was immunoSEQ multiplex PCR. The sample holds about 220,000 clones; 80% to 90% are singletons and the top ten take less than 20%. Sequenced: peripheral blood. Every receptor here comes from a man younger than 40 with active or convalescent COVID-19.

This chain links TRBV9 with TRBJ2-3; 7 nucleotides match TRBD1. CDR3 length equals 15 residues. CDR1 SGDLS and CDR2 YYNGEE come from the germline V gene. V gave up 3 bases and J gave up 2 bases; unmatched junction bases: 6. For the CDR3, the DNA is TGTGCCAGCAGCGCCCGGGACAGCTACACAGATACGCAGTATTTT. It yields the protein CASSARDSYTDTQYF.

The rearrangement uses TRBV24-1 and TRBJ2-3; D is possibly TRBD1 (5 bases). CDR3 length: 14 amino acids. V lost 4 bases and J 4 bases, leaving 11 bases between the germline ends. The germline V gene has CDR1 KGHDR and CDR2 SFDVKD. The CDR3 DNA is TGTGCCACCAGTGACTCAAGGGGCTCAGATACGCAGTATTTT. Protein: CATSDSRGSDTQYF.

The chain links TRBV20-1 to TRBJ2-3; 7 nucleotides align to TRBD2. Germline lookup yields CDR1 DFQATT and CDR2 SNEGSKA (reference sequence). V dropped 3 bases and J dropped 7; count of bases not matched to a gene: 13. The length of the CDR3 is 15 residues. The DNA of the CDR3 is TGCAGTGCTAGTGATCCTAGCGGAGTGTCGTATACGCAGTATTTT. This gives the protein CSASDPSGVSYTQYF.

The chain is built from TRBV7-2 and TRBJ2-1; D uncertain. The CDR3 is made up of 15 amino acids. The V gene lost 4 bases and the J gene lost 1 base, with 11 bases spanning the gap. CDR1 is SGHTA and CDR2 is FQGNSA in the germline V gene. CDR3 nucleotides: TGTGCCAGCAGCTACGACTCTCGGTCCTACAATGAGCAGTTCTTC. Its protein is CASSYDSRSYNEQFF.

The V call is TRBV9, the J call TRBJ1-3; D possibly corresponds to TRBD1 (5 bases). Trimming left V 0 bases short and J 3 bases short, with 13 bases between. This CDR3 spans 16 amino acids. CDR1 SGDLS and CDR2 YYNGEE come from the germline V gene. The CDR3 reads CASSVAPGGGGNTIYF. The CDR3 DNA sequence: TGTGCCAGCAGCGTAGCTCCCGGGGGTGGTGGAAACACCATATATTTT. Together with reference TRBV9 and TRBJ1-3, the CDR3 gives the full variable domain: DSGVTQTPKHLITATGQRVTLRCSPRSGDLSVYWYQQSLDQGLQFLIQYYNGEERAKGNILERFSAQQFPDLHSELNLSSLELGDSALYFCASSVAPGGGGNTIYFGEGSWLTVV.

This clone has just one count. CDR3 residues: CASSSRGGGETYGYTF. CDR3 nucleotide sequence: TGTGCCAGCAGCTCCAGAGGAGGGGGCGAAACCTATGGCTACACCTTC. The chain is built from TRBV9 and TRBJ1-2, with 7 nucleotides matching TRBD1. With V trimmed by 4 bases and J by 4 bases, 13 bases remained unmatched. The CDR3 is 16 residues long. Germline CDR1 and CDR2: SGDLS and YYNGEE.

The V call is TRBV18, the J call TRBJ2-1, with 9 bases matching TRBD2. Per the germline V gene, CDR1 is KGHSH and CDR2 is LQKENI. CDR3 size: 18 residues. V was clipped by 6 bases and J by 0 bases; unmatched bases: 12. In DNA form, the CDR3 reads TGTGCCAGCTCTCACGCTAGCGGGGCGCCCAGCTCCTACAATGAGCAGTTCTTC. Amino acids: CASSHASGAPSSYNEQFF.

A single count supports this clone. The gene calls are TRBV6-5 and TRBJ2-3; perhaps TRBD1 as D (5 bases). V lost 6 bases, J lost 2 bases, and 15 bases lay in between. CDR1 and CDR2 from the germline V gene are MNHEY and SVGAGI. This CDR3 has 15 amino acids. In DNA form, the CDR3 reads TGTGCCAGCAGGTCATGGGAAGGGGTCACAGATACGCAGTATTTT. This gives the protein CASRSWEGVTDTQYF.

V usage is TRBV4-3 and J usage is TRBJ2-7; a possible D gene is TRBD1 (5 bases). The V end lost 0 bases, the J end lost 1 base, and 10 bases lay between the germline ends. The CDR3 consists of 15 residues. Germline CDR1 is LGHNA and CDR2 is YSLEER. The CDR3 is CASSQDWGGSYEQYF. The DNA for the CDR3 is TGCGCCAGCAGCCAAGATTGGGGCGGTTCCTACGAGCAGTACTTC.

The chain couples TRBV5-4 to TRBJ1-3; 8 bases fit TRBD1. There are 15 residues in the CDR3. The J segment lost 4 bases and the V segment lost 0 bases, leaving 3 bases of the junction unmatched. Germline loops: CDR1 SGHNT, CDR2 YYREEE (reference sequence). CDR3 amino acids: CASSLVAGGGNTIYF. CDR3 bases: TGTGCCAGCAGCTTGGTCGCAGGGGGCGGAAACACCATATATTTT.

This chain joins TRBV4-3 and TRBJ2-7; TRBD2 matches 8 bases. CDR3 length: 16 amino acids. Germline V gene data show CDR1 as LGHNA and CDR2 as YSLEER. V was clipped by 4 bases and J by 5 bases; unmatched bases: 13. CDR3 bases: TGCGCCAGCAGCCCCGCCGGGGTAGCGGGGATGAACGAGCAGTACTTC. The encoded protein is CASSPAGVAGMNEQYF.

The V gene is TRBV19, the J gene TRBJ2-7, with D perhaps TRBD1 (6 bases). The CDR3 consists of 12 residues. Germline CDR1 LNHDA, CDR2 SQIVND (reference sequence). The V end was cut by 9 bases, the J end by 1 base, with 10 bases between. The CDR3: CARPDRSYEQYF. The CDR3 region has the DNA TGTGCCAGGCCGGACAGATCCTACGAGCAGTACTTC.

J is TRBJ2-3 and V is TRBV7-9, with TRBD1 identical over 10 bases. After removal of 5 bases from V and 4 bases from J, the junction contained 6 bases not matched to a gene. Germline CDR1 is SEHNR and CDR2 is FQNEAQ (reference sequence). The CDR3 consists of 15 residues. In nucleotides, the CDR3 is TGTGCCAGCAGCCTGACAGGGGGCGCCGCAGATACGCAGTATTTT. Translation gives CASSLTGGAADTQYF.

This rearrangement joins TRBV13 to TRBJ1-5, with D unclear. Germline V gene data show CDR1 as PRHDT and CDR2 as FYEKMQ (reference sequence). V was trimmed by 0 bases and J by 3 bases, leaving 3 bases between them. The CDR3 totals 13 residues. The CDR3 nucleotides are TGTGCCAGCAGCTTAGGAGCCAATCAGCCCCAGCATTTT. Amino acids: CASSLGANQPQHF. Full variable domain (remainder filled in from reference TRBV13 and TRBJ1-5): AAGVIQSPRHLIKEKRETATLKCYPIPRHDTVYWYQQGPGQDPQFLISFYEKMQSDKGSIPDRFSAQQFSDYHSELNMSSLELGDSALYFCASSLGANQPQHFGDGTRLSIL.

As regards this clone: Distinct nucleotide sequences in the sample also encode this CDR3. Here the CDR3 DNA reads TGTGCCAGCAGTTTAGGGCGGGGCTTTTACAATGAGCAGTTCTTC. Translating it yields CASSLGRGFYNEQFF. The chain employs TRBV27 and TRBJ2-1, with a weak D call TRBD2 (6 bases). Per germline, CDR1 MNHEY and CDR2 SMNVEV (reference sequence). V was shortened by 2 bases and J by 4 bases, with 12 bases between the two germline ends. The CDR3 has 15 amino acids.

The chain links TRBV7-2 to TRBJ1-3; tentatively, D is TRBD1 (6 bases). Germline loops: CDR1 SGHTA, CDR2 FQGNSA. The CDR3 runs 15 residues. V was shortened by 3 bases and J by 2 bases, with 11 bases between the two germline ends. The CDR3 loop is CASSLQGLPGNTIYF. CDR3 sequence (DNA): TGTGCCAGCAGCTTGCAGGGGCTCCCTGGAAACACCATATATTTT. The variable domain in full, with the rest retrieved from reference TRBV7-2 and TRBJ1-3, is GAGVSQSPSNKVTEKGKDVELRCDPISGHTALYWYRQSLGQGLEFLIYFQGNSAPDKSGLPSDRFSAERTGGSVSTLTIQRTQQEDSAVYLCASSLQGLPGNTIYFGEGSWLTVV.

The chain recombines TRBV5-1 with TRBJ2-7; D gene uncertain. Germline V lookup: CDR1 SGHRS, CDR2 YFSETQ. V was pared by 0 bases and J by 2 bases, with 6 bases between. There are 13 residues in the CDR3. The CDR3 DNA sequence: TGCGCCAGCAGCTTGGCGCCTACCTACGAGCAGTACTTC. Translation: CASSLAPTYEQYF. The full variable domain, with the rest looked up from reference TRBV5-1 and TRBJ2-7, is KAGVTQTPRYLIKTRGQQVTLSCSPISGHRSVSWYQQTPGQGLQFLFEYFSETQRNKGNFPGRFSGRQFSNSRSEMNVSTLELGDSALYLCASSLAPTYEQYFGPGTRLTVT.

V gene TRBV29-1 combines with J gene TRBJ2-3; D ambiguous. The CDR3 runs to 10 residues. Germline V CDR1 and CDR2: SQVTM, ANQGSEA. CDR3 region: CTTITDTQYF. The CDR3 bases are TGCACTACCATCACAGATACGCAGTATTTT.

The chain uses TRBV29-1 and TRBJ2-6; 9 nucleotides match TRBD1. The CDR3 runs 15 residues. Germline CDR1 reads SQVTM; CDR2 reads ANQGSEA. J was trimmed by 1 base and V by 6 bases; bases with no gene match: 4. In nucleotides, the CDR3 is TGCAGCGTCTCGACAGGGGGGTCTGGGGCCAACGTCCTGACTTTC. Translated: CSVSTGGSGANVLTF.

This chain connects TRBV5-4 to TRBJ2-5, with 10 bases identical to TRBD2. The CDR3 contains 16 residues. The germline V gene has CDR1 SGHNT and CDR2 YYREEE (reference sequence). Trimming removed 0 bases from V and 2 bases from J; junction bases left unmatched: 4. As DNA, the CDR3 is TGTGCCAGCAGCTTGGTGTCTAGCGGGGGACAAGAGACCCAGTACTTC. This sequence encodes CASSLVSSGGQETQYF.